The rows below give T cell receptor beta chains drawn from one sample of a study of CD8 T cells in Susac syndrome. TCRdb ran MiXCR on the immunoSEQ multiplex PCR reads and lists one entry per CDR3 protein. The repertoire holds about 150,000 distinct CDR3 sequences, with approximately 96% as singletons. Source material: CD8+ T cells from PBMCs. The source is a human donor with multiple sclerosis. The CDR3 runs from the conserved cysteine through the conserved F or W. D genes are given only for firm matches. The size entry is marked missing in some rows and otherwise reads once, few, many or a size class.

TRBV7-9	TRBJ2-5	-	TRBD1	CASSRTGQETQYF	TGTGCCAGCAGTAGGACAGGACAAGAGACCCAGTACTTC
TRBV5-6	TRBJ1-1	-	-	CASSLVRGEVWTEAFF	TGTGCCAGCAGCTTGGTACGCGGGGAGGTGTGGACTGAAGCTTTCTTT
TRBV19	TRBJ2-1	-	-	CASSSRQYINNEQFF	TGTGCCAGTAGTTCGAGGCAGTACATAAACAATGAGCAGTTCTTC
TRBV7-9	TRBJ2-4	once	-	CASSTYRKDKNIQYF	TGTGCCAGCAGCACCTACAGGAAAGACAAAAACATTCAGTACTTC
TRBV20-1	TRBJ2-1	-	-	CSAHNEQFF	TGCAGTGCGCACAATGAGCAGTTCTTC
TRBV7-9	TRBJ2-2	-	-	CASSFPLGANTGELFF	TGTGCCAGCAGCTTTCCTTTGGGGGCGAACACCGGGGAGCTGTTTTTT
TRBV19	TRBJ2-3	once	-	CASNPRGWDTQYF	TGTGCCAGTAATCCCCGGGGCTGGGATACGCAGTATTTT
TRBV7-9	TRBJ2-2	-	-	CASSPPGRNTGELFF	TGTGCCAGCAGCCCGCCCGGGAGGAACACCGGGGAGCTGTTTTTT
TRBV11-2	TRBJ2-2	-	-	CASSPSTLNTGELFF	TGTGCCAGTAGCCCGTCGACACTGAACACCGGGGAGCTGTTTTTT
TRBV9	TRBJ2-7	-	TRBD2	CASSYGTSSYEQYF	TGTGCCAGCAGCTACGGGACTAGCAGCTACGAGCAGTACTTC
TRBV4-1	TRBJ2-7	-	TRBD1	CASSQDLYRGYEQYF	TGCGCCAGCAGCCAAGATTTGTACAGGGGGTACGAGCAGTACTTC